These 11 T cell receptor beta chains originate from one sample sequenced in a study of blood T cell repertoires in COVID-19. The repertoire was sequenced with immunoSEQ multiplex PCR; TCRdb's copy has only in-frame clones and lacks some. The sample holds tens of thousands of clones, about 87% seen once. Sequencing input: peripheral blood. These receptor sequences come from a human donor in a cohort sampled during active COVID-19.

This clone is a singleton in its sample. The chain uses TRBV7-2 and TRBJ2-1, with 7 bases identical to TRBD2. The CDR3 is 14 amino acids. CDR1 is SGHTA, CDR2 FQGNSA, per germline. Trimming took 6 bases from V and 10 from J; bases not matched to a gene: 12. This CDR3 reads CASSFSTGGREQFF. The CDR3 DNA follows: TGTGCCAGCAGTTTTAGTACGGGGGGACGGGAGCAGTTCTTC.

The CDR3 spells CASSRLLAGDEQYF. CDR3 DNA sequence: TGTGCCAGCAGCCGCCTTCTAGCGGGAGATGAGCAGTACTTC. The chain recombines TRBV27 with TRBJ2-7; 10 bases are a match to TRBD2. The length of the CDR3 is 14 residues. Germline V gene data show CDR1 as MNHEY and CDR2 as SMNVEV (reference sequence). J was trimmed by 7 bases and V by 6 bases; bases with no gene match: 9.

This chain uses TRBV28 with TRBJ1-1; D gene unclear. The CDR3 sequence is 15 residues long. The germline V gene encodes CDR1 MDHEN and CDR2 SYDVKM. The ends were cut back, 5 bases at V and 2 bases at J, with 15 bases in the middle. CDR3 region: CASSPPPGTNTEAFF. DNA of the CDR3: TGTGCCAGCAGTCCCCCCCCGGGTACCAACACTGAAGCTTTCTTT.

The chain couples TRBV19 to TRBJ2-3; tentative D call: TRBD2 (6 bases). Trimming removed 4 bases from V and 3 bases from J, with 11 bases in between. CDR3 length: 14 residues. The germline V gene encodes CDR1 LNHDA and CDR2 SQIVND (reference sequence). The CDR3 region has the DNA TGTGCCAGTAGTACGGGGGACGATACAGATACGCAGTATTTT. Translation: CASSTGDDTDTQYF.

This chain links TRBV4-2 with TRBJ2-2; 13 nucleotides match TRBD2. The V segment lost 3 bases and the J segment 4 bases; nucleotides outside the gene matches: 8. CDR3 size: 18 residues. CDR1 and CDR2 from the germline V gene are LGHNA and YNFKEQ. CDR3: CASSHGLAGELSTGELFF. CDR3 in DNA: TGTGCCAGCAGCCACGGACTAGCGGGAGAACTCAGCACCGGGGAGCTGTTTTTT.

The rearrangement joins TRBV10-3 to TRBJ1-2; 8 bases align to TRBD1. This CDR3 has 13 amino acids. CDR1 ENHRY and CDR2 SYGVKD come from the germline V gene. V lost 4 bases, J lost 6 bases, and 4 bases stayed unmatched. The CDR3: CAISGGTGDGYTF. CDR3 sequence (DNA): TGTGCCATCAGTGGCGGGACAGGTGATGGCTACACCTTC.

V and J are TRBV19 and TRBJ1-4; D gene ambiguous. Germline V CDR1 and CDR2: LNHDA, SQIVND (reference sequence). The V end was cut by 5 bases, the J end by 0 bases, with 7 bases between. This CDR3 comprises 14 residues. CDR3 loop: CASSPSSTNEKLFF. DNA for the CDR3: TGTGCCAGTAGTCCGAGCTCAACTAATGAAAAACTGTTTTTT.

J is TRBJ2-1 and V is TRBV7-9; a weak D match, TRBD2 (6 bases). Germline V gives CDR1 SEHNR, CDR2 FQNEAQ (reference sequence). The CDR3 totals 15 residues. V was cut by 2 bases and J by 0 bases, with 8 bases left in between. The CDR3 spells CASSLPGASYNEQFF. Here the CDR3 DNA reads TGTGCCAGCAGCTTACCGGGAGCCTCCTACAATGAGCAGTTCTTC.

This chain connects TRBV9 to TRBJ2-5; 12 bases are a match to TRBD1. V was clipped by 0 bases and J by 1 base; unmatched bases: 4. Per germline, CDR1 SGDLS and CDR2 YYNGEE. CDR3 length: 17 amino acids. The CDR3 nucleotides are TGTGCCAGCAGCGTAGGCGGGACAGGGGGCTTCCAAGAGACCCAGTACTTC. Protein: CASSVGGTGGFQETQYF. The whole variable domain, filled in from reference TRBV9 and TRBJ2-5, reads DSGVTQTPKHLITATGQRVTLRCSPRSGDLSVYWYQQSLDQGLQFLIQYYNGEERAKGNILERFSAQQFPDLHSELNLSSLELGDSALYFCASSVGGTGGFQETQYFGPGTRLLVL.

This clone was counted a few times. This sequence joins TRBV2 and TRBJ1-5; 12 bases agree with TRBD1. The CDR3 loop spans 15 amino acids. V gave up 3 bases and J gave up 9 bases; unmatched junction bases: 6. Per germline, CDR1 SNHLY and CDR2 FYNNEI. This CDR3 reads CASSDLGQGAGPQHF. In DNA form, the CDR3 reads TGTGCCAGCAGTGATTTGGGACAGGGGGCCGGGCCCCAGCATTTT.

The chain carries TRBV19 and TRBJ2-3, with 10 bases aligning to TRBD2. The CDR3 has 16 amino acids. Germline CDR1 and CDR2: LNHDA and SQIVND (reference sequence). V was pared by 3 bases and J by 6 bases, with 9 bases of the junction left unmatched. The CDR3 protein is CASSMLLAGADDTQYF. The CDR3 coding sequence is TGTGCCAGTAGTATGCTTCTAGCGGGGGCAGATGATACGCAGTATTTT.